The present T cell receptor (beta chain) was sequenced within a study of CD8+ T cells in alopecia areata. Study-level background: For the treated group, dosing was oral tofacitinib at 5 to 10 mg twice daily. Findings of the study overall: Normal scalp showed lower clonality than lesional scalp, especially alopecia totalis/universalis. Besides other cells, scalp samples also yield sequences of resident alphabeta T cells from normal skin.

Worth noting for this clone: Its antigen is still unknown.

RNA was isolated and reverse transcribed to cDNA, the sequencing template. TCRdb's copy holds only in-frame clones and misses some; the assay was immunoSEQ multiplex PCR. The repertoire consists of about 91,000 clones, with around 44% occurring once and the leading ten covering about 0.79%. Sequenced: CD4+ T cells sorted from blood. The TCR comes from a human donor with alopecia areata.

The CDR3 DNA sequence: TGCGCCAGCAGCCAAGACGGGAACACCGGGGAGCTGTTTTTT. It codes for CASSQDGNTGELFF. The chain uses TRBV4-3 and TRBJ2-2; D not certain. CDR3 size: 14 residues. Germline V CDR1 and CDR2: LGHNA, YSLEER. V lost 0 bases and J 1 base, leaving 3 bases between the germline ends.